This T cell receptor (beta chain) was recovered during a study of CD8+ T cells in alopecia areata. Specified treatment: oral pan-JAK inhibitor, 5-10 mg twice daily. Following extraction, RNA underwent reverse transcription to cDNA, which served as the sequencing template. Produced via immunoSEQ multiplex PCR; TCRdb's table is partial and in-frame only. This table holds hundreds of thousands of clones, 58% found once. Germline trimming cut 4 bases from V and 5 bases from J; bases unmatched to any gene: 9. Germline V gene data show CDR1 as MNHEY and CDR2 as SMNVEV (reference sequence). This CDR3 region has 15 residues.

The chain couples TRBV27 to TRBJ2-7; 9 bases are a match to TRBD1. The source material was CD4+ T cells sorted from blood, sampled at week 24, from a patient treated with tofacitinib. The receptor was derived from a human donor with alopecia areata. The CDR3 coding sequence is TGTGCCAGCAGTTCGCGGGACAGGGCTTTTCACGAGCAGTACTTC. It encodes CASSSRDRAFHEQYF.